The 2 T cell receptor beta chains given below trace back to one sample, sequenced in a study of T cells in Graves' hyperthyroidism and ophthalmopathy. What was amplified from RNA transcripts were TCR beta CDR3 regions. During a first-round RT-PCR of the TCR CDR3, the HTBI primer set was used. TCRdb fed the multiplex PCR reads into MiXCR, producing one record per CDR3 protein. The sample lists approximately 640,000 distinct CDR3 sequences; 17% were seen once. Input material: blood. These TCRs come from a man in his fifties or sixties with Graves' hyperthyroidism.

This clonotype has ten or more counts. This chain uses TRBV6-2 or TRBV6-3 with TRBJ2-7, with 7 bases fitting TRBD1. CDR1 and CDR2 (germline): MNHEY, SVGEGT. This CDR3 has 15 amino acids. The V gene end was trimmed by 1 base and the J gene end by 3 bases; junction bases not matched to a gene: 6. In nucleotides, the CDR3 is TGTGCCAGCAGTTACTGGCAGGGGGAATTCTACGAGCAGTACTTC. Protein product: CASSYWQGEFYEQYF.

V and J are TRBV28 and TRBJ1-3; TRBD1 matches 8 bases. Trimming removed 6 bases from V and 3 bases from J; junction bases left unmatched: 7. Germline lookup yields CDR1 MDHEN and CDR2 SYDVKM. CDR3 length: 15 residues. Here the CDR3 reads CASSADRDGGNTIYF. The CDR3 bases are TGTGCCAGCAGCGCGGACAGGGACGGTGGAAACACCATATATTTT.